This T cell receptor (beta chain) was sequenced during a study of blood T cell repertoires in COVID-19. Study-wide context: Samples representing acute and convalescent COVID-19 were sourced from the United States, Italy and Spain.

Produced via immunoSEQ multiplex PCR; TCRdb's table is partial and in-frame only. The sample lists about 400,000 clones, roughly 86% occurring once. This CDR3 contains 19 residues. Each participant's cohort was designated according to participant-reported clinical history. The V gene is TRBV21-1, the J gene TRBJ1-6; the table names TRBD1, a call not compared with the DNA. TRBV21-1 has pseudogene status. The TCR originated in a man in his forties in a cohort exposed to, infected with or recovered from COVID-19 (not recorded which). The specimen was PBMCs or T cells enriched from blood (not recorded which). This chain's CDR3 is CASSKGLVRGSSYNSPLHF. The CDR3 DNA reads TGTGCCAGCAGCAAAGGGTTGGTCAGGGGGAGCTCCTATAATTCACCCCTCCACTTT.